Below, 11 T cell receptor beta chains from the same sample are listed, as sequenced in a study of neurological immune-mediated disorders. Each CDR3 protein is one row after TCRdb ran MiXCR on the 5' RACE reads. The sample carries about 70,000 distinct CDR3 sequences, around 3% recorded once. Sequencing was performed on PBMCs. The receptors stem from a woman aged 50 to 60 with multiple sclerosis.

This clonotype was observed at least ten times. DNA of the CDR3: TGTGCCAGCAGCTCTACAGGGGAGCCCCTAGGGAACACCATATATTTT. It encodes CASSSTGEPLGNTIYF. The V and J genes are TRBV13 and TRBJ1-3; TRBD1 matches 7 bases. Germline CDR1 and CDR2: PRHDT and FYEKMQ (reference sequence). Trimming took 4 bases from V and 7 from J; bases not matched to a gene: 13. The CDR3 covers 16 residues. The variable domain in full, with the rest retrieved from reference TRBV13 and TRBJ1-3, is AAGVIQSPRHLIKEKRETATLKCYPIPRHDTVYWYQQGPGQDPQFLISFYEKMQSDKGSIPDRFSAQQFSDYHSELNMSSLELGDSALYFCASSSTGEPLGNTIYFGEGSWLTVV.

In this sample, this clonotype turned up many times. The CDR3: CASRQTGRGTEAFF. CDR3 coding DNA: TGTGCCAGCAGGCAGACAGGGAGAGGGACTGAAGCTTTCTTT. This chain joins TRBV2 and TRBJ1-1; 7 nucleotides agree with TRBD1. The germline CDR1 and CDR2 sequences are SNHLY and FYNNEI. The CDR3 sequence is 14 residues long. With V trimmed by 6 bases and J by 5 bases, 9 bases remained unmatched.

This clonotype was detected ten times or more. The rearrangement joins TRBV18 to TRBJ1-3, with D tentatively TRBD1 (5 bases). V was trimmed by 0 bases and J by 4 bases, leaving 13 bases between them. CDR1 is KGHSH and CDR2 is LQKENI in the germline V gene. This CDR3 region has 16 residues. The CDR3 bases are TGTGCCAGCTCACCACCGACAGTCGTCCCAGGAAACACCATATATTTT. This sequence encodes CASSPPTVVPGNTIYF. The entire variable domain, with the rest obtained from reference TRBV18 and TRBJ1-3, is as follows: NAGVMQNPRHLVRRRGQEARLRCSPMKGHSHVYWYRQLPEEGLKFMVYLQKENIIDESGMPKERFSAEFPKEGPSILRIQQVVRGDSAAYFCASSPPTVVPGNTIYFGEGSWLTVV.

Ten or more counts support this clonotype. The chain employs TRBV12-3 or TRBV12-4 and TRBJ1-4; maybe TRBD1 (5 bases). The V and J ends lost 2 bases and 8 bases respectively, with 9 bases between them. This CDR3 is built from 13 residues. The CDR3 reads CASSLLRGEKLFF. CDR3 in DNA: TGTGCCAGCAGTTTACTTAGGGGAGAAAAACTGTTTTTT.

This clonotype was recorded at least ten times. The V gene is TRBV7-9, the J gene TRBJ1-1; unclear D gene. Germline CDR1 and CDR2: SEHNR and FQNEAQ (reference sequence). This CDR3 has 12 amino acids. V dropped 4 bases and J dropped 1 base, with 4 bases sitting between them. The CDR3 region has the DNA TGTGCCAGCAGCTCCGCGAACACTGAAGCTTTCTTT. Protein: CASSSANTEAFF.

This clonotype was seen ten or more times. In DNA form, the CDR3 reads TGTGCCAGCAGTGAAGCTAGCGGGACTCAAGAGACCCAGTACTTC. As protein: CASSEASGTQETQYF. The chain employs TRBV6-1 and TRBJ2-5; TRBD2 matches 8 bases. The CDR3 spans 15 residues. V shed 0 bases, J shed 2 bases, and the junction held 2 bases outside the gene matches. Germline CDR1 is MNHNS and CDR2 is SASEGT.

Details on this clonotype: A much larger clone sits a single nucleotide away, making a read error possible. This chain joins TRBV5-1 and TRBJ1-1, with 8 positions matching TRBD1. The CDR3 loop spans 12 amino acids. Germline lookup yields CDR1 SGHRS and CDR2 YFSETQ. Written as DNA, the CDR3 is TGCGCCAGCAGCCCAGGGGGCACTCAAGCTTTCTTT. Translating gives CASSPGGTQAFF.

There are many counts of this clonotype. V is TRBV3-1 and J is TRBJ1-5, with D uncertain. The CDR3 covers 15 residues. V was cut by 5 bases and J by 2 bases, with 13 bases left in between. The germline V gene has CDR1 LGHDT and CDR2 YNNKEL (reference sequence). The CDR3 DNA reads as TGTGCCAGCAGCGCGTACCTCGGGGGCAATCAGCCCCAGCATTTT. The encoded protein is CASSAYLGGNQPQHF.

In its sample, this clonotype was seen many times. This rearrangement joins TRBV20-1 to TRBJ2-5, with no clear D. V was shortened by 6 bases and J by 1 base, with 18 bases between the two germline ends. The CDR3 totals 15 residues. CDR1 and CDR2 (germline): DFQATT, SNEGSKA (reference sequence). The CDR3: CSALHNLEAQETQYF. The CDR3 coding sequence is TGCAGTGCCCTACATAACCTTGAGGCCCAAGAGACCCAGTACTTC.

This clonotype appeared many times. This chain uses TRBV20-1 with TRBJ2-5; D is unresolved. The CDR3 loop spans 14 amino acids. CDR1 is DFQATT and CDR2 is SNEGSKA in the germline V gene (reference sequence). V lost 1 base to trimming and J lost 5 bases, with 14 bases between them. In nucleotides, the CDR3 is TGCAGTGCTAGAGCCCCCCTAATCCCGGAGACCCAGTACTTC. Translated: CSARAPLIPETQYF.

The sample holds many counts of this clonotype. The CDR3 loop is CSAREAYWTGVSGTDTQYF. The CDR3 bases are TGCAGTGCTAGAGAAGCGTACTGGACAGGGGTTAGTGGCACAGATACGCAGTATTTT. The chain recombines TRBV20-1 with TRBJ2-3; 9 bases match TRBD1. This CDR3 region has 19 residues. Trimming at V came to 0 bases and at J to 1 base, leaving 14 bases not matched to a gene. Germline V CDR1 and CDR2: DFQATT, SNEGSKA (reference sequence).